What follows are 15 T cell receptor beta chains derived from one specimen sequenced in a study of OX40 agonist ivuxolimab in advanced cancers. Sequencing used immunoSEQ multiplex PCR; TCRdb keeps in-frame clones, though not all of them. The table records 100,000 to 110,000 clones, 75% to 95% of them present only once. The material sequenced was CD4+ or CD8+ T cells sorted from blood, taken in a trial of the OX40 agonist ivuxolimab. The source of these receptors is an adult with an advanced solid tumor such as melanoma, head and neck, liver or kidney cancer.

V and J are TRBV28 and TRBJ2-3; D is perhaps TRBD1 (6 bases). V gave up 2 bases and J gave up 2 bases, with 8 bases separating them. CDR1 and CDR2 (germline): MDHEN, SYDVKM. The CDR3 is made up of 14 amino acids. The CDR3: CASSLVGATDTQYF. DNA of the CDR3: TGTGCCAGCAGTTTAGTGGGGGCCACAGATACGCAGTATTTT.

The chain uses TRBV5-6 and TRBJ2-7, with 14 bases matching TRBD2. Looked up from germline, CDR1 is SGHDT and CDR2 is YYEEEE. The CDR3 sequence is 19 residues long. V lost 1 base, J lost 0 bases, and 9 bases stayed unmatched. CDR3 sequence: CASSLKGLAGGRSSYEQYF. Here the CDR3 DNA reads TGTGCCAGCAGCTTGAAAGGACTAGCGGGAGGTCGGAGCTCCTACGAGCAGTACTTC.

V usage is TRBV7-2 and J usage is TRBJ1-4; maybe TRBD1 (5 bases). CDR1 and CDR2 (germline): SGHTA, FQGNSA. The CDR3 extends over 12 amino acids. The V gene lost 2 bases and the J gene lost 8 bases, with 6 bases spanning the gap. The CDR3 protein is CASSLQGEKLFF. The CDR3 DNA reads as TGTGCCAGCAGCTTACAGGGAGAAAAACTGTTTTTT.

The chain recombines TRBV29-1 with TRBJ2-7; D is undetermined. CDR3 length: 14 residues. V lost 4 bases and J 3 bases, leaving 16 bases between the germline ends. CDR1 SQVTM and CDR2 ANQGSEA come from the germline V gene. The DNA for the CDR3 is TGCAGCGTTGTACTCCGGGTCCTTAGCTACGAGCAGTACTTC. It translates to CSVVLRVLSYEQYF.

J is TRBJ2-5 and V is TRBV5-6; 12 bases are a match to TRBD2. The V gene's germline CDR1 is SGHDT and CDR2 YYEEEE. This CDR3 is 14 amino acids long. Trimming at V came to 6 bases and at J to 5 bases, leaving 5 bases not matched to a gene. This chain's CDR3 is CASNRLAGVETQYF. For the CDR3, the DNA is TGTGCCAGCAACAGACTAGCGGGAGTTGAGACCCAGTACTTC. The full variable domain, its missing parts supplied by reference TRBV5-6 and TRBJ2-5, is DAGVTQSPTHLIKTRGQQVTLRCSPKSGHDTVSWYQQALGQGPQFIFQYYEEEERQRGNFPDRFSGHQFPNYSSELNVNALLLGDSALYLCASNRLAGVETQYFGPGTRLLVL.

J is TRBJ2-7 and V is TRBV5-4; D gene ambiguous. Trimming removed 4 bases at V and 3 bases at J, with 5 bases between. Germline loops: CDR1 SGHNT, CDR2 YYREEE (reference sequence). The CDR3 spans 11 residues. The CDR3: CASSTHYEQYF. The CDR3 coding sequence is TGTGCCAGCAGCACGCACTACGAGCAGTACTTC.

J is TRBJ2-1 and V is TRBV9; 15 positions agree with TRBD2. CDR1 and CDR2 from the germline V gene are SGDLS and YYNGEE. The CDR3 covers 16 residues. V dropped 3 bases and J dropped 15; count of bases not matched to a gene: 13. The CDR3 spells CASSATPRTSGRAPFF. CDR3 coding DNA: TGTGCCAGCAGCGCGACACCTCGGACTAGCGGGAGGGCCCCGTTCTTC.

V usage is TRBV10-3 and J usage is TRBJ1-1; D possibly corresponds to TRBD1 (6 bases). The V end was cut by 0 bases, the J end by 3 bases, with 17 bases between. The CDR3 runs to 17 residues. CDR1 is ENHRY, CDR2 SYGVKD, per germline. The CDR3 here is CAISESTTGNRYTEAFF. CDR3 bases: TGTGCCATCAGTGAGTCGACGACAGGCAATAGGTACACTGAAGCTTTCTTT.

This chain links TRBV9 with TRBJ2-1; D ambiguous. Germline CDR1 reads SGDLS; CDR2 reads YYNGEE. The CDR3 is 13 residues long. V was trimmed by 4 bases and J by 7 bases, leaving 12 bases between them. CDR3: CASSLNSANEQFF. CDR3 DNA sequence: TGTGCCAGCAGCCTTAATAGTGCGAATGAGCAGTTCTTC.

The gene calls are TRBV7-2 and TRBJ2-5; D not resolved. Trimming removed 5 bases at V and 2 bases at J, with 3 bases between. The CDR3 has 11 residues. The germline V gene encodes CDR1 SGHTA and CDR2 FQGNSA. The CDR3 protein is CASSPQETQYF. CDR3 nucleotides: TGTGCCAGCAGCCCACAAGAGACCCAGTACTTC.

V usage is TRBV27 and J usage is TRBJ2-2, with 9 bases matching TRBD1. From germline, CDR1 is MNHEY and CDR2 SMNVEV (reference sequence). J was trimmed by 4 bases and V by 6 bases; bases with no gene match: 3. This CDR3 comprises 14 residues. The CDR3 loop reads CASRTGGSTGELFF. CDR3 nucleotides: TGTGCCAGCAGAACAGGGGGCAGCACCGGGGAGCTGTTTTTT.

The rearrangement joins TRBV7-9 to TRBJ1-1; D unresolved. V lost 3 bases, J lost 0 bases, and 8 bases lay in between. CDR1 and CDR2 (germline): SEHNR, FQNEAQ (reference sequence). The CDR3 sequence is 14 residues long. CDR3 bases: TGTGCCAGCAGCTTCGGGAAGATGAACACTGAAGCTTTCTTT. It translates to CASSFGKMNTEAFF.

The chain recombines TRBV6-1 with TRBJ1-3; D is uncertain. Germline CDR1 is MNHNS and CDR2 is SASEGT. The CDR3 covers 17 residues. The V and J ends lost 2 bases and 0 bases respectively, with 14 bases between them. In DNA form, the CDR3 reads TGTGCCAGCAGTGAATTTGCGGGGAGTCGCTCTGGAAACACCATATATTTT. It codes for CASSEFAGSRSGNTIYF.

The chain couples TRBV10-3 to TRBJ2-7; the match to TRBD1 covers 8 bases. The trim removed 4 bases at V and 2 bases at J, leaving 4 bases unmatched. Germline CDR1 and CDR2: ENHRY and SYGVKD. This CDR3 is built from 14 residues. CDR3 in DNA: TGTGCCATCAGTGTCGGACAGGGTCCCTACGAGCAGTACTTC. Its protein product is CAISVGQGPYEQYF.

V usage is TRBV7-3 and J usage is TRBJ2-5; D is undetermined. CDR1 SGHTA and CDR2 FQGTGA come from the germline V gene. CDR3 size: 13 residues. The V and J ends lost 5 bases and 0 bases respectively, with 7 bases between them. The CDR3 coding sequence is TGTGCCAGCAGCATCTCATACCAAGAGACCCAGTACTTC. This codes for CASSISYQETQYF.